The 12 T cell receptor beta chains in this list originate from one sample, sequenced in a study of T cell responses to AZD1222 COVID-19 vaccine (dated by TCRdb to the early 2020s). This sample's time point label indicates: baseline before first vaccination. The library was made by the immunoSEQ multiplex PCR assay. Drawn from immuneACCESS, this table holds only the in-frame rearrangements with V and J called that TCRdb kept. Clones are partly lost; checked studies trace under half to an unresolved V gene and leave the rest unexplained. This sample comprises about 110,000 clones, 85% to 95% of them detected only once. The leading ten clones occupy 7.8% of the sample. This specimen consisted of peripheral blood, obtained on day 0 of AZD1222 vaccination. The receptors here all came from an adult in good health.

The V gene is TRBV7-2, the J gene TRBJ2-7, with 9 bases that match TRBD1. This CDR3 has 14 amino acids. Germline V gene lookup returns CDR1 SGHTA and CDR2 FQGNSA. Trimming cost V 1 base and J 3 bases; bases outside gene matches: 1. CDR3 in DNA: TGTGCCAGCAGCTTAGTGGGACAGGGCTACGAGCAGTACTTC. Residues: CASSLVGQGYEQYF.

This clone came up a few times. This chain uses TRBV28 with TRBJ2-7; TRBD1 is a possible D gene (6 bases). CDR3 length: 14 amino acids. Germline CDR1 is MDHEN and CDR2 is SYDVKM. V dropped 7 bases and J dropped 6 bases, with 19 bases sitting between them. CDR3 sequence reads: CASTPRGRGSEQYF. The CDR3 DNA is TGTGCCAGCACCCCCAGGGGCAGGGGCTCCGAGCAGTACTTC. The variable domain in full, completed from reference TRBV28 and TRBJ2-7, reads DVKVTQSSRYLVKRTGEKVFLECVQDMDHENMFWYRQDPGLGLRLIYFSYDVKMKEKGDIPEGYSVSREKKERFSLILESASTNQTSMYLCASTPRGRGSEQYFGPGTRLTVT.

V gene TRBV28 combines with J gene TRBJ2-1; 8 bases align to TRBD1. The V gene end was trimmed by 2 bases and the J gene end by 8 bases; junction bases not matched to a gene: 5. The CDR3 loop spans 14 amino acids. Germline assignment: CDR1 MDHEN and CDR2 SYDVKM. In DNA, the CDR3 is TGTGCCAGCAGTTTACGGACAGGGTTCTATGAGCAGTTCTTC. The encoded protein is CASSLRTGFYEQFF.

This sequence joins TRBV28 and TRBJ1-1, with unresolved D. The CDR3 length is 15 residues. The germline CDR1 and CDR2 sequences are MDHEN and SYDVKM. Trimming pared 3 bases from V and 0 bases from J, leaving 11 bases between. The CDR3: CASSFFPAMNTEAFF. Written as DNA, the CDR3 is TGTGCCAGCAGTTTTTTCCCAGCCATGAACACTGAAGCTTTCTTT.

V usage is TRBV19 and J usage is TRBJ2-7; TRBD2 might be the D (5 bases). Germline V gene sequence: CDR1 LNHDA, CDR2 SQIVND (reference sequence). With 6 bases removed from V and 7 bases from J, the gap between germline ends came to 13 bases. The CDR3 length is 12 residues. Here the CDR3 reads CASSHISEEQYF. Here the CDR3 DNA reads TGTGCCAGTAGCCATATTAGCGAGGAGCAGTACTTC.

J is TRBJ2-7 and V is TRBV27; a weak D match, TRBD2 (5 bases). Looked up from germline, CDR1 is MNHEY and CDR2 is SMNVEV (reference sequence). The length of the CDR3 is 15 residues. V lost 7 bases, J lost 0 bases, and 16 bases lay in between. The DNA for the CDR3 is TGTGCCAGCACCCCCCGAGTTGGGAGCTCCTACGAGCAGTACTTC. Its translation is CASTPRVGSSYEQYF.

This rearrangement joins TRBV5-5 to TRBJ2-6; D unresolved. The CDR3 has 16 residues. V gave up 0 bases and J gave up 2 bases, with 9 bases separating them. CDR1 is SGHKS and CDR2 is YYEKEE in the germline V gene (reference sequence). The CDR3 nucleotides read TGTGCCAGCAGCTTGGACGCAGCCCCTGGGGCCAACGTCCTGACTTTC. Translation: CASSLDAAPGANVLTF.

The chain links TRBV14 to TRBJ2-7; 7 positions agree with TRBD1. The CDR3 consists of 15 residues. Per germline, CDR1 SGHDN and CDR2 FVKESK. V shed 4 bases and J 1 base; nucleotides not matched to a gene: 7. CDR3 coding DNA: TGTGCCAGCAGCCCGTACCAGGGGGTATCCTACGAGCAGTACTTC. Encoded protein: CASSPYQGVSYEQYF. Supplemented by reference TRBV14 and TRBJ2-7, the full variable domain reads EAGVTQFPSHSVIEKGQTVTLRCDPISGHDNLYWYRRVMGKEIKFLLHFVKESKQDESGMPNNRFLAERTGGTYSTLKVQPAELEDSGVYFCASSPYQGVSYEQYFGPGTRLTVT.

This chain connects TRBV19 to TRBJ2-1; a weak D match, TRBD2 (5 bases). Germline V lookup: CDR1 LNHDA, CDR2 SQIVND (reference sequence). This CDR3 comprises 13 residues. With 10 bases removed from V and 8 bases from J, the gap between germline ends came to 18 bases. CDR3 protein: CATTLGSSDEQFF. The CDR3 nucleotides read TGTGCCACGACACTAGGTAGTTCAGATGAGCAGTTCTTC.

The V gene is TRBV21-1, the J gene TRBJ1-4. TRBV21-1 is shown as a pseudogene. The CDR3 contains 11 residues. Here the CDR3 DNA reads TGTGCCCCCATATTCCATGAAAAACTGTTTTTT. This encodes CAPIFHEKLFF.

CDR3 sequence reads: CASSGRGASTDTQYF. The CDR3 DNA follows: TGTGCCAGCAGTGGCAGGGGTGCTAGCACAGATACGCAGTATTTT. This chain links TRBV2 with TRBJ2-3; TRBD1 might be the D (6 bases). The CDR3 runs to 15 residues. Germline loops: CDR1 SNHLY, CDR2 FYNNEI. Trimming removed 4 bases at V and 0 bases at J, with 11 bases between.

This clone showed up just a few times. The chain combines TRBV7-9 with TRBJ2-7; 9 bases line up with TRBD2. The ends lost 5 bases at V and 2 bases at J; junction bases unmatched: 7. Germline-derived CDR1 and CDR2 are SEHNR and FQNEAQ (reference sequence). There are 15 residues in the CDR3. CDR3 in DNA: TGTGCCAGCAGCCCAGGCGGCGGGGGGGCCTACGAGCAGTACTTC. Its translation: CASSPGGGGAYEQYF.